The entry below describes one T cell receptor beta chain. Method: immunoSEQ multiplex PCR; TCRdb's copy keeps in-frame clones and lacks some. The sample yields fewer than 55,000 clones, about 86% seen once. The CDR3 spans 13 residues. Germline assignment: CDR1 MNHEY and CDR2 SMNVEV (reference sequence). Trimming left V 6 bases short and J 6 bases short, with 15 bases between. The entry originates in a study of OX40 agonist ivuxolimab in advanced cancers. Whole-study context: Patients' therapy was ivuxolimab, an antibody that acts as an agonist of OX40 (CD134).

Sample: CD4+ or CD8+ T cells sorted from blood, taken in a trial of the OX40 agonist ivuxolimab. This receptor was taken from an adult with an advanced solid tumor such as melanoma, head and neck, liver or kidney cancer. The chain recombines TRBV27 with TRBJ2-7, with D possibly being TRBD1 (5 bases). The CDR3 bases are TGTGCCAGCAGAAAGGCAGGGCCGGGCGAGCAGTACTTC. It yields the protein CASRKAGPGEQYF.